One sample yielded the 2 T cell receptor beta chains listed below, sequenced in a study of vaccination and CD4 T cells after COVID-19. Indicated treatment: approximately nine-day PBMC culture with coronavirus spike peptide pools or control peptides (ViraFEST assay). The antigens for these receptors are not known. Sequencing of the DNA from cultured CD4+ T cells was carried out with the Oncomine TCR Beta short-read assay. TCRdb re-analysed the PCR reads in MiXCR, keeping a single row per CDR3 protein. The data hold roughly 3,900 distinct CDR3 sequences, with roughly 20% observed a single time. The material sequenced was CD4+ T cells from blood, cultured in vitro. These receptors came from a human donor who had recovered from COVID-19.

CDR3 sequence reads: CAWSEGNSPLHF. The CDR3 nucleotides are TGTGCCTGGAGCGAGGGTAATTCACCCCTCCACTTT. The V call is TRBV30, the J call TRBJ1-6; the D is unclear. Trimming pared 3 bases from V and 6 bases from J, leaving 6 bases between. Germline-derived CDR1 and CDR2 are GTSNPN and SVGIG (reference sequence). The CDR3 is 12 amino acids.

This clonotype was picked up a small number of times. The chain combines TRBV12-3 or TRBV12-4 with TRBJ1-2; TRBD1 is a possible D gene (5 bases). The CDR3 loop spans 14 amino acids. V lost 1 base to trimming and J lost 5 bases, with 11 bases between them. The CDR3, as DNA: TGTGCCAGCAGTTTAGGGGGACCCATTTATGGCTACACCTTC. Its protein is CASSLGGPIYGYTF.